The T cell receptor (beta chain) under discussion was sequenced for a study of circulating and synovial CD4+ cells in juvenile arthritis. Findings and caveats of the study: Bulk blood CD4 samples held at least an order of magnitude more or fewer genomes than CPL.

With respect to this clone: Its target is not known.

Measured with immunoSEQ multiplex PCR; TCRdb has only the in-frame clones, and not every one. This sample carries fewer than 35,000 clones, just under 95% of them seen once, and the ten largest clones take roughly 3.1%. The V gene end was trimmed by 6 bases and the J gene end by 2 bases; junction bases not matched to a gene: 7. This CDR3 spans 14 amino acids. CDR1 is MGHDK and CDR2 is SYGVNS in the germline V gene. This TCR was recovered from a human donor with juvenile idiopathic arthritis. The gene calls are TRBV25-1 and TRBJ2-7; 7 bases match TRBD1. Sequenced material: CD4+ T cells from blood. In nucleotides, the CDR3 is TGTGCCAGCAGCAAAGACAGGGCGGCCTACGAGCAGTACTTC. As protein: CASSKDRAAYEQYF.